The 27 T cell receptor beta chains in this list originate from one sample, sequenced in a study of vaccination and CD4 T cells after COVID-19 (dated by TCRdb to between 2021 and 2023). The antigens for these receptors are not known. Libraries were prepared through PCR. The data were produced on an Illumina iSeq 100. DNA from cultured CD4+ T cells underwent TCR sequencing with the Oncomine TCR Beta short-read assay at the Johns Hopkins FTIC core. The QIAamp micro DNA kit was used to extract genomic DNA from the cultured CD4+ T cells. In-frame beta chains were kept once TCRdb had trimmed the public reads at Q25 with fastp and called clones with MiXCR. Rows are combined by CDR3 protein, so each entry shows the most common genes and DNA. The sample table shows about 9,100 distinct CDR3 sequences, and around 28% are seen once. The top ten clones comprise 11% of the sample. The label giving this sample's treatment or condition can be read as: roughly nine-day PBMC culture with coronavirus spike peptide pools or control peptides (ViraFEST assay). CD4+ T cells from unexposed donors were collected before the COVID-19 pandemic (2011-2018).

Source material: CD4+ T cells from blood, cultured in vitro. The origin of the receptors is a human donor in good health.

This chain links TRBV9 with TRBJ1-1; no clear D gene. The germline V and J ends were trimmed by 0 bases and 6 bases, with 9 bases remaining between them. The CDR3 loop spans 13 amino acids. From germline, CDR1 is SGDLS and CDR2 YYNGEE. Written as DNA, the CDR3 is TGTGCCAGCAGCGTAGATACTAGGTCTGAAGCTTTCTTT. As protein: CASSVDTRSEAFF.

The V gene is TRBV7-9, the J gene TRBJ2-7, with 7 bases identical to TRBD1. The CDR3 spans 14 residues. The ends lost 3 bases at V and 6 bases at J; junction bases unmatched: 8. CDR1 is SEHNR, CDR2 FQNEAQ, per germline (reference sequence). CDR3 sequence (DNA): TGTGCCAGCAGCTTCGACAGGGTACGGGGCGAGCAGTACTTC. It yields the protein CASSFDRVRGEQYF.

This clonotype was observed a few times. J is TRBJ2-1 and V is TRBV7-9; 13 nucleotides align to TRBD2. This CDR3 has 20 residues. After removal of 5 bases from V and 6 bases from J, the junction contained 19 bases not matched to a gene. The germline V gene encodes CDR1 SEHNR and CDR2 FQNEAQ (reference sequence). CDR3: CASSTGPLAGGLPPSNEQFF. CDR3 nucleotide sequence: TGTGCCAGCAGCACCGGTCCACTAGCGGGAGGGCTACCCCCATCCAATGAGCAGTTCTTC.

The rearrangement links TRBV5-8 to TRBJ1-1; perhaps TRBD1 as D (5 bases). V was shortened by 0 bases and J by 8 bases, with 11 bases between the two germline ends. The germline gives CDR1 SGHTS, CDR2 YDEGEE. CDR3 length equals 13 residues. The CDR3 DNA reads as TGTGCCAGCAGCTTGGAGTGGGGCAGGGAAGCTTTCTTT. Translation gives CASSLEWGREAFF.

CDR3 residues: CASSPPFRLGNEQFF. DNA for the CDR3: TGTGCCAGCAGCCCCCCCTTCCGACTAGGGAATGAGCAGTTCTTC. The rearrangement links TRBV7-9 to TRBJ2-1; possible D gene TRBD2, 6 bases. Germline V gives CDR1 SEHNR, CDR2 FQNEAQ (reference sequence). Trimming shortened V by 5 bases and J by 7 bases, and 18 bases separated the two germline ends. The CDR3 has 15 residues. Full variable domain (missing parts from reference TRBV7-9 and TRBJ2-1): DTGVSQNPRHKITKRGQNVTFRCDPISEHNRLYWYRQTLGQGPEFLTYFQNEAQLEKSRLLSDRFSAERPKGSFSTLEIQRTEQGDSAMYLCASSPPFRLGNEQFFGPGTRLTVL.

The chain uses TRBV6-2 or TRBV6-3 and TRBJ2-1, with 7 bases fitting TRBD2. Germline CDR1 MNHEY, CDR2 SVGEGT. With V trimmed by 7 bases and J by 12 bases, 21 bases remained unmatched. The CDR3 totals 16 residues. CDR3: CASNLNVLAVPGGQFF. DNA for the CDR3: TGTGCCAGCAACCTCAATGTCCTAGCGGTCCCGGGAGGGCAGTTCTTC.

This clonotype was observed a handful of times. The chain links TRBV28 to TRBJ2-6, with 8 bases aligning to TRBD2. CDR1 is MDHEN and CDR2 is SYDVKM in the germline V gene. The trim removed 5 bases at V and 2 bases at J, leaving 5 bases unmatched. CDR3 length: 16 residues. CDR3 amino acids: CASSPRGGTGANVLTF. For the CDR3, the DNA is TGTGCCAGCAGTCCCCGGGGGGGGACTGGGGCCAACGTCCTGACTTTC.

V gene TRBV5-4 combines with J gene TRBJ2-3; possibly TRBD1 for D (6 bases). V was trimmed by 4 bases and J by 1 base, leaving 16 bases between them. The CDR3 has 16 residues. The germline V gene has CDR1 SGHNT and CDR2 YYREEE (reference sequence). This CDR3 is CASSPFRGSRTDTQYF. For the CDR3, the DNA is TGTGCCAGCAGCCCCTTCAGGGGCTCTCGCACAGATACGCAGTATTTT.

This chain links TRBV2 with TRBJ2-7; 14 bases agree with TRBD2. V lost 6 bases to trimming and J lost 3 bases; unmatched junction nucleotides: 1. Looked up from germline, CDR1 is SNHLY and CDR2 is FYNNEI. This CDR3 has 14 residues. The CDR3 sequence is CASRGTSGGYEQYF. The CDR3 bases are TGTGCCAGCAGGGGGACTAGCGGGGGCTACGAGCAGTACTTC. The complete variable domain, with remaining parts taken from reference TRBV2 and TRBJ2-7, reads EPEVTQTPSHQVTQMGQEVILRCVPISNHLYFYWYRQILGQKVEFLVSFYNNEISEKSEIFDDQFSVERPDGSNFTLKIRSTKLEDSAMYFCASRGTSGGYEQYFGPGTRLTVT.

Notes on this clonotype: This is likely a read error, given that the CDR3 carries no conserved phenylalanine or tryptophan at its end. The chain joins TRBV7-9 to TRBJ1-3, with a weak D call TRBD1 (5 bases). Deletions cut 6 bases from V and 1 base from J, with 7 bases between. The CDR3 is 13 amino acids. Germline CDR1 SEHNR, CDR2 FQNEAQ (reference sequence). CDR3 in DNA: TGTGCCAGCAGGGAGGGGTCTGGAAACACCATATATTCT. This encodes CASREGSGNTIYS.

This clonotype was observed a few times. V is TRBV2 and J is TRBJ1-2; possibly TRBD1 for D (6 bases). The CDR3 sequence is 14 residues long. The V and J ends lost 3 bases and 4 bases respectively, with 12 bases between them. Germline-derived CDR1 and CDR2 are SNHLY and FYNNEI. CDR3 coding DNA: TGTGCCAGCAGTGAGGTTCAGGGGTCCTATGGCTACACCTTC. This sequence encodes CASSEVQGSYGYTF.

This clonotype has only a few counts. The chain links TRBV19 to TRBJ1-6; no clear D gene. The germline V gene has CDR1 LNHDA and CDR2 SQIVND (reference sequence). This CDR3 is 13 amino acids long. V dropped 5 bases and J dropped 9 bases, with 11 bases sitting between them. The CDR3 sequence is CASSVTVGSPLHF. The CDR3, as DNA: TGTGCCAGTAGTGTCACGGTGGGTTCACCCCTCCACTTT.

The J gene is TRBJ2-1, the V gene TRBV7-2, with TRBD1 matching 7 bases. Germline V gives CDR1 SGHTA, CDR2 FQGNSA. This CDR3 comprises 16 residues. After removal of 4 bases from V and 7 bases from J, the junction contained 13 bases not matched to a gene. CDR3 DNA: TGTGCCAGCAGCTCACTGACAGGGCTGGGGTGGAATGAGCAGTTCTTC. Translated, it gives CASSSLTGLGWNEQFF.

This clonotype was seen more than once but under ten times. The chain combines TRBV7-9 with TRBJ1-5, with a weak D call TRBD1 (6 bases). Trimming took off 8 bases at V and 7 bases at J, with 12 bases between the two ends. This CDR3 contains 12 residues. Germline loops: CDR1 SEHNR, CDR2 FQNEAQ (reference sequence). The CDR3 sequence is CASGGAGQPQHF. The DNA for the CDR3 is TGTGCCAGCGGGGGGGCCGGACAGCCCCAGCATTTT. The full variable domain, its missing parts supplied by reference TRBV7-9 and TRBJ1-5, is DTGVSQNPRHKITKRGQNVTFRCDPISEHNRLYWYRQTLGQGPEFLTYFQNEAQLEKSRLLSDRFSAERPKGSFSTLEIQRTEQGDSAMYLCASGGAGQPQHFGDGTRLSIL.

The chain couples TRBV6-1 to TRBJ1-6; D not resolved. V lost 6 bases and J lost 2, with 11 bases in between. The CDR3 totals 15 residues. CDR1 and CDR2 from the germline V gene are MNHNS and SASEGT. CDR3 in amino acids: CASSPLRAYNSPLHF. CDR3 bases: TGTGCCAGCAGCCCCCTAAGGGCCTATAATTCACCCCTCCACTTT.

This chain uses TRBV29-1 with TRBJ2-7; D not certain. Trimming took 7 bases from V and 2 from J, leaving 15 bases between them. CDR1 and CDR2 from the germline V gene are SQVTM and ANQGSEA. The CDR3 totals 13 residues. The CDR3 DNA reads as TGCAGCGCGATCGAGACGCCGGCCTACGAGCAGTACTTC. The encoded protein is CSAIETPAYEQYF.

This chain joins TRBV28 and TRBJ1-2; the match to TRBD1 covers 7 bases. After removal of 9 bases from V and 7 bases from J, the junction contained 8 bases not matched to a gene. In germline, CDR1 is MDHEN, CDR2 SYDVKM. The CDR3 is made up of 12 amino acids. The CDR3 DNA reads TGTGCCAGTAACCGGGACAGATGTGGCTACACCTTC. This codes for CASNRDRCGYTF.

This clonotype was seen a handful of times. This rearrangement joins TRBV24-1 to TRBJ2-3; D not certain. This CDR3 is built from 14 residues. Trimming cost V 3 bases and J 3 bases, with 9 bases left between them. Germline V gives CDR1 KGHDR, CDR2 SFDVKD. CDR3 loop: CATSDRAVTDTQYF. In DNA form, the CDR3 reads TGTGCCACCAGTGATAGGGCGGTTACAGATACGCAGTATTTT.

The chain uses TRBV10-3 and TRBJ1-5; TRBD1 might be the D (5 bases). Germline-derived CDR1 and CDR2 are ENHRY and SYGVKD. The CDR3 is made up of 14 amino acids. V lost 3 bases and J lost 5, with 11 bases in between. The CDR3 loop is CAISEDSSYQPQHF. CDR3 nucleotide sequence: TGTGCCATCAGTGAAGACAGTTCTTATCAGCCCCAGCATTTT.

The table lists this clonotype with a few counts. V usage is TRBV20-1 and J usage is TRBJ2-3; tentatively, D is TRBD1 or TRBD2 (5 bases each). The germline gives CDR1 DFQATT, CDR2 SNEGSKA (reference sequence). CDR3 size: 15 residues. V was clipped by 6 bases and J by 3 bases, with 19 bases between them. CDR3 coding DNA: TGCAGTGCCGGCACCGCCGGCTGGGGGACAGATACGCAGTATTTT. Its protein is CSAGTAGWGTDTQYF.

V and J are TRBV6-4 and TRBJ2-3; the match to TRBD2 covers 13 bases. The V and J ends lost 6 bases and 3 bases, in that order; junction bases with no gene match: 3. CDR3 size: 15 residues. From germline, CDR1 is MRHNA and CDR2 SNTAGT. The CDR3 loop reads CASSRLAGGTDTQYF. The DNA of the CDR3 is TGTGCCAGCAGCCGACTAGCGGGAGGAACAGATACGCAGTATTTT.

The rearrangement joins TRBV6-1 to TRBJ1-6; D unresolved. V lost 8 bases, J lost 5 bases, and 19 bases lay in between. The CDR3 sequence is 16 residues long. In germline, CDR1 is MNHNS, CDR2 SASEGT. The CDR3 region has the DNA TGTGCCAGCGGGGAGAGTCAGCGCGGAAATAATTCACCCCTCCACTTT. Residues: CASGESQRGNNSPLHF.

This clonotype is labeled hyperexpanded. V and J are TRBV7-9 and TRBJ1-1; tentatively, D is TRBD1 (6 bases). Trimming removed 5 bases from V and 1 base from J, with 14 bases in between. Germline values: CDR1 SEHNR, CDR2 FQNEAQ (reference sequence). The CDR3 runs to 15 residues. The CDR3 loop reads CASSIGGHANTEAFF. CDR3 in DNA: TGTGCCAGCAGCATCGGGGGACACGCGAACACTGAAGCTTTCTTT.

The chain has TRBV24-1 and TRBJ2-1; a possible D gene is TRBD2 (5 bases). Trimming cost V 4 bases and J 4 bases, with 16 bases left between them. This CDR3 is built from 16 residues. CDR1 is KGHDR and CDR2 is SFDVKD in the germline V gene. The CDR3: CATSDADSVTYNEQFF. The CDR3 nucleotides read TGTGCCACCAGTGACGCGGACTCGGTTACTTACAATGAGCAGTTCTTC.

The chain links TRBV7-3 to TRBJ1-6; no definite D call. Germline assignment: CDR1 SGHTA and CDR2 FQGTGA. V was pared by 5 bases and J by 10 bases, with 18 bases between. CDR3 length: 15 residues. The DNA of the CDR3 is TGTGCCAGCAGCGCAGGACGGAGTAGCCTCTCACCCCTCCACTTT. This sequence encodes CASSAGRSSLSPLHF.

The CDR3 bases are TGTGCCAGCAGCTTGGGACAGAACACTGAAGCTTTCTTT. Translated: CASSLGQNTEAFF. This rearrangement joins TRBV7-2 to TRBJ1-1, with D possibly matching TRBD1 (6 bases). The CDR3 extends over 13 amino acids. The germline V and J ends were trimmed by 3 bases and 1 base, with 6 bases remaining between them. The germline V gene has CDR1 SGHTA and CDR2 FQGNSA. Together with reference TRBV7-2 and TRBJ1-1, the CDR3 gives the full variable domain: GAGVSQSPSNKVTEKGKDVELRCDPISGHTALYWYRQSLGQGLEFLIYFQGNSAPDKSGLPSDRFSAERTGGSVSTLTIQRTQQEDSAVYLCASSLGQNTEAFFGQGTRLTVV.

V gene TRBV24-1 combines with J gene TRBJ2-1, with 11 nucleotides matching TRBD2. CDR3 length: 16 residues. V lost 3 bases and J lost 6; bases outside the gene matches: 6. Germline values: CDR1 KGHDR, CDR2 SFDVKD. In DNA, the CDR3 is TGTGCCACCAGTGATCCCCTACTAGCGGGAGTCAATGAGCAGTTCTTC. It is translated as CATSDPLLAGVNEQFF.